The 9 T cell receptor beta chains below were found in one sample sequenced in a study of CD8 T cells in Susac syndrome (dated by TCRdb to the late 2010s). Libraries were constructed by the immunoSEQ multiplex PCR assay. RNA was extracted using the RNeasy kit, and roughly 0.5 to 1 microgram was reverse transcribed with random hexamers. The public sequencing data were trimmed at Q25 with fastp and processed into clonotypes with MiXCR by TCRdb, which kept only in-frame beta chains. Here each entry gathers all rows of one CDR3 protein and keeps the most common genes and DNA. The sample has a few hundred thousand distinct CDR3 sequences on record, 70% to 90% of them singletons. The ten largest clonotypes hold approximately 0.11% of the sample. Sequenced sample: CD8+ T cells from PBMCs. The receptors were sampled from a human donor with multiple sclerosis.

This rearrangement joins TRBV28 to TRBJ2-5, with D possibly matching TRBD2 (5 bases). Trimming pared 7 bases from V and 3 bases from J, leaving 15 bases between. This CDR3 has 14 amino acids. In germline, CDR1 is MDHEN, CDR2 SYDVKM. CDR3 loop: CASTVPGREETQYF. The CDR3 coding sequence is TGTGCCAGCACCGTCCCGGGAAGGGAAGAGACCCAGTACTTC. The entire variable domain, with the rest obtained from reference TRBV28 and TRBJ2-5, is as follows: DVKVTQSSRYLVKRTGEKVFLECVQDMDHENMFWYRQDPGLGLRLIYFSYDVKMKEKGDIPEGYSVSREKKERFSLILESASTNQTSMYLCASTVPGREETQYFGPGTRLLVL.

About this clonotype: An end of the junction differs from the germline gene, which may be a read error. V gene TRBV11-2 combines with J gene TRBJ2-7; D remains ambiguous. The germline CDR1 and CDR2 sequences are SGHAT and FQNNGV. This CDR3 contains 16 residues. The CDR3 sequence is CTSSLLLTEQTYEQYF. The DNA of the CDR3 is TGTACCAGCAGCTTACTGCTCACGGAGCAGACCTACGAGCAGTACTTC.

The V gene is TRBV7-3, the J gene TRBJ2-3, with 7 nucleotides matching TRBD2. With V trimmed by 3 bases and J by 5 bases, 5 bases remained unmatched. CDR3 length: 14 amino acids. Germline CDR1 reads SGHTA; CDR2 reads FQGTGA. The CDR3 is CASSFTGGGDTQYF. The DNA for the CDR3 is TGTGCCAGCAGCTTTACGGGGGGTGGAGATACGCAGTATTTT.

The chain combines TRBV11-2 with TRBJ2-1; possibly TRBD2 for D (5 bases). The V gene lost 3 bases and the J gene lost 2 bases, with 14 bases spanning the gap. The CDR3 totals 16 residues. Per the germline V gene, CDR1 is SGHAT and CDR2 is FQNNGV. The DNA for the CDR3 is TGTGCCAGCAGCTTTACTCCCAGCGGAGCCTACAATGAGCAGTTCTTC. Amino acid sequence: CASSFTPSGAYNEQFF.

The gene calls are TRBV20-1 and TRBJ2-7; 11 bases agree with TRBD2. The CDR3 sequence is 18 residues long. V dropped 0 bases and J dropped 1; count of bases not matched to a gene: 11. The germline gives CDR1 DFQATT, CDR2 SNEGSKA (reference sequence). The CDR3, as DNA: TGCAGTGCTAGAGATTTTACTAGCGGGAGTGTATGGTCCTACGAGCAGTACTTC. Residues: CSARDFTSGSVWSYEQYF.

The chain uses TRBV10-2 and TRBJ2-4; D may be TRBD1 (5 bases). Trimming cost V 3 bases and J 3 bases, with 12 bases left between them. The germline CDR1 and CDR2 sequences are WSHSY and SAAADI. CDR3 length: 15 amino acids. The CDR3 here is CASSESRGVKNIQYF. CDR3 nucleotide sequence: TGCGCCAGCAGTGAATCAAGGGGCGTCAAAAACATTCAGTACTTC.

The V call is TRBV5-1, the J call TRBJ1-1, with TRBD1 identical over 7 bases. Unmatched junction bases numbered 11, after V lost 0 bases and J lost 0 bases. CDR1 and CDR2 (germline): SGHRS, YFSETQ. This CDR3 is 18 amino acids long. This CDR3 is CASSLALFEQGMNTEAFF. As DNA, the CDR3 is TGCGCCAGCAGCTTGGCCCTATTTGAACAGGGGATGAACACTGAAGCTTTCTTT.

V is TRBV29-1 and J is TRBJ1-3; D possibly corresponds to TRBD1 (6 bases). Per the germline V gene, CDR1 is SQVTM and CDR2 is ANQGSEA. The CDR3 has 16 residues. V lost 2 bases and J lost 4, with 18 bases in between. The CDR3 here is CSVESPSRGAGNTIYF. The CDR3 region has the DNA TGCAGCGTTGAAAGCCCGTCCAGGGGCGCGGGAAACACCATATATTTT. Supplemented by reference TRBV29-1 and TRBJ1-3, the full variable domain reads SAVISQKPSRDICQRGTSLTIQCQVDSQVTMMFWYRQQPGQSLTLIATANQGSEATYESGFVIDKFPISRPNLTFSTLTVSNMSPEDSSIYLCSVESPSRGAGNTIYFGEGSWLTVV.

The J gene is TRBJ2-1, the V gene TRBV3-1; 9 bases agree with TRBD1. Germline CDR1 reads LGHDT; CDR2 reads YNNKEL (reference sequence). The trim removed 2 bases at V and 4 bases at J, leaving 18 bases unmatched. This CDR3 comprises 20 residues. DNA for the CDR3: TGTGCCAGCAGCCAATACAACCTAAAGGACAGGGGATTACCTTACAATGAGCAGTTCTTC. It is translated as CASSQYNLKDRGLPYNEQFF.